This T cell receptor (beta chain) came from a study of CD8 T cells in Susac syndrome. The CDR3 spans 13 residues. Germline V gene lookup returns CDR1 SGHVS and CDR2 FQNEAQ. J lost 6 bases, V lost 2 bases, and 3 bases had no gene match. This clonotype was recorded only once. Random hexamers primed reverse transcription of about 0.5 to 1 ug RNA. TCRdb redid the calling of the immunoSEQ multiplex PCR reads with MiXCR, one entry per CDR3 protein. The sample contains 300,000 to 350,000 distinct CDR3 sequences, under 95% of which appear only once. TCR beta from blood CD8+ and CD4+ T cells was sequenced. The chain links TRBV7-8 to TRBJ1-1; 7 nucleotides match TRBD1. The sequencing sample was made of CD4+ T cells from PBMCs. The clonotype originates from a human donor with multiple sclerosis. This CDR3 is CASSLYDRAEAFF. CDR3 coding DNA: TGTGCCAGCAGCTTATATGACAGGGCTGAAGCTTTCTTT.